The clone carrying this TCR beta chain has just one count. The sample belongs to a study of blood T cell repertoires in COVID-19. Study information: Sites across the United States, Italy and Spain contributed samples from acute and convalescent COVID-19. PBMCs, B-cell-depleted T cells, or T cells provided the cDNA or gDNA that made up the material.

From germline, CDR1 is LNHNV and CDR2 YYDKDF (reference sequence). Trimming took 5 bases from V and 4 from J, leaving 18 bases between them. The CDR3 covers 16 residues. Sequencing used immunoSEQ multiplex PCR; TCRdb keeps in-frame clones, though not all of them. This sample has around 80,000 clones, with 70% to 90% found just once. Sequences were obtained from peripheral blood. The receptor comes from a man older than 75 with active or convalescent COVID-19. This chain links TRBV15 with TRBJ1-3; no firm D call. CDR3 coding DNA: TGTGCCACCAGCTCCGGAGACCTAGGAAGGGGAAACACCATATATTTT. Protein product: CATSSGDLGRGNTIYF.